One TCR beta chain is described in this entry. The data were taken from a study of blood T cell repertoires in COVID-19. Study context: COVID-19 samples, acute and convalescent, were from the United States, Italy and Spain.

Per the authors' pipeline: Using reference gene primer amplification, nucleated cell counts were estimated. TCRdb keeps only in-frame clones here, not all; method: immunoSEQ multiplex PCR. That table is the source of V, J and clone size, and D and trimming were worked out from the DNA. Of more than 250,000 clones listed, 87% were seen once; the top ten hold 1%. Deletions cut 0 bases from V and 1 base from J, with 8 bases between. The germline V gene has CDR1 SGHRS and CDR2 YFSETQ. The CDR3 contains 14 residues. The chain recombines TRBV5-1 with TRBJ2-7; D is unresolved. The sequence was collected from a man aged 50 to 59 with active or convalescent COVID-19. Sequencing was carried out using peripheral blood. The CDR3 loop reads CASSLGLESYEQYF. CDR3 nucleotides: TGCGCCAGCAGCTTGGGTCTAGAATCCTACGAGCAGTACTTC.